A selection of T cell receptor beta chains follows, all from one sample in a study of radiotherapy plus CTLA-4 blockade in lung cancer. TCRdb keeps only in-frame clones here, not all; method: immunoSEQ multiplex PCR. The sample has tens of thousands of clones, around four fifths seen once. The sample was peripheral blood, taken from a patient treated with radiotherapy plus ipilimumab. Receptors were obtained from a human donor with non-small cell lung cancer whose response to radiotherapy plus ipilimumab could not be evaluated. The CDR3 runs from the conserved cysteine through the conserved F or W. D genes are given only for firm matches. Part of the rows lack a size; the others show once, few, many or a class for expanded clones.

>NA|TRBV15|TRBJ2-1|TRBD2
CATSSRLAGAVNEQFF
TGTGCCACCAGCAGTCGACTAGCGGGAGCGGTAAATGAGCAGTTCTTC
>NA|TRBV6-1|TRBJ2-4|NA
CASSTEGVGIQYF
TGTGCCAGCAGTACTGAGGGAGTGGGCATTCAGTACTTC
>few|TRBV11-3|TRBJ2-1|TRBD2
CASSLRSGNWNEQFF
TGTGCCAGCAGCCTTCGTAGCGGGAATTGGAATGAGCAGTTCTTC
>NA|TRBV15|TRBJ1-5|TRBD1
CATSKGAPNQPQHF
TGTGCCACCAGTAAGGGGGCCCCCAATCAGCCCCAGCATTTT
>NA|TRBV15|TRBJ2-5|NA
CATSRSSRKEGETQYF
TGTGCCACCAGCAGGAGCTCCAGAAAGGAGGGCGAGACCCAGTACTTC
>once|TRBV19|TRBJ2-7|TRBD2
CASSTWTSGTYEQYF
TGTGCCAGTAGTACTTGGACTAGCGGAACCTACGAGCAGTACTTC
>NA|TRBV6-5|TRBJ1-1|TRBD1
CASRSDRVGTEAFF
TGTGCCAGCAGATCGGACAGGGTTGGCACTGAAGCTTTCTTT
>few|TRBV6-1|TRBJ2-2|TRBD1
CATWTGMNTGELFF
TGTGCCACATGGACAGGCATGAACACCGGGGAGCTGTTTTTT
>NA|TRBV7-2|TRBJ2-7|TRBD2
CASSLVVGLAGAYEQYF
TGTGCCAGCAGCTTAGTGGTGGGACTAGCGGGAGCCTACGAGCAGTACTTC
>NA|TRBV27|TRBJ1-2|TRBD1
CASSFRQGAFGYTF
TGTGCCAGCAGTTTTCGACAGGGGGCTTTTGGCTACACCTTC
>NA|TRBV10-3|TRBJ2-1|NA
CAISVLGSYNEQFF
TGTGCCATCAGTGTACTCGGCTCCTACAATGAGCAGTTCTTC
>NA|TRBV5-1|TRBJ2-2|TRBD1
CASSLTGQGTGELFF
TGCGCCAGCAGCTTGACAGGACAGGGCACCGGGGAGCTGTTTTTT
>NA|TRBV11-2|TRBJ2-3|TRBD2
CASSQTSGRGTDTQYF
TGTGCCAGCAGCCAAACTAGCGGGAGGGGGACAGATACGCAGTATTTT
>NA|TRBV5-6|TRBJ2-5|NA
CASSSDRAGRETQYF
TGTGCCAGCAGCTCGGATCGGGCAGGGCGGGAGACCCAGTACTTC
>few|TRBV6-1|TRBJ1-2|TRBD1
CASSEVGTALGYGYTF
TGTGCCAGCAGTGAGGTCGGGACAGCCCTGGGCTATGGCTACACCTTC
>NA|TRBV5-1|TRBJ1-2|TRBD1
CASSFYWTGANYGYTF
TGCGCCAGCAGCTTTTATTGGACAGGGGCTAACTATGGCTACACCTTC
>NA|TRBV7-6|TRBJ2-2|NA
CASSLASSTGELFF
TGTGCCAGCAGCTTAGCGTCGAGCACCGGGGAGCTGTTTTTT
>NA|TRBV2|TRBJ2-7|NA
CASSEGTLPSYEQYF
TGTGCCAGCAGTGAAGGGACACTTCCTTCCTACGAGCAGTACTTC
>NA|TRBV29-1|TRBJ2-7|TRBD2
CSVAGSSGPYEQYF
TGCAGCGTTGCAGGTTCTAGCGGGCCCTACGAGCAGTACTTC
>NA|TRBV27|TRBJ2-7|NA
CASSLAGKDGEQYF
TGTGCCAGCAGTTTAGCGGGGAAAGACGGCGAGCAGTACTTC
>NA|TRBV6-1|TRBJ2-3|NA
CASRVEGVLTQYF
TGTGCCAGCAGGGTAGAAGGGGTCCTGACGCAGTATTTT
>NA|TRBV28|TRBJ1-2|NA
CASSQRLRRENNYGYTF
TGTGCCAGCAGCCAACGTTTGAGGAGAGAAAATAACTATGGCTACACCTTC
>NA|TRBV7-9|TRBJ1-1|TRBD1
CASSVGTGGRNTEAFF
TGTGCCAGCAGCGTAGGGACAGGGGGCAGGAACACTGAAGCTTTCTTT
>few|TRBV5-1|TRBJ1-5|NA
CASSLEDSFNQPQHF
TGCGCCAGCAGCTTGGAGGACTCTTTCAATCAGCCCCAGCATTTT
>NA|TRBV2|TRBJ2-2|TRBD2
CASSSSSGRGGGELFF
TGTGCCAGCAGTTCGTCTAGCGGGAGAGGGGGCGGGGAGCTGTTTTTT
>few|TRBV7-2|TRBJ1-2|NA
CASSLGGGQRNYGYTF
TGTGCCAGCAGCTTAGGGGGGGGCCAGAGGAACTATGGCTACACCTTC
>medium-sized|TRBV7-8|TRBJ1-2|NA
CASSPNVQGSYGYTF
TGTGCCAGCAGCCCCAACGTCCAGGGGAGCTATGGCTACACCTTC
>NA|TRBV6-5|TRBJ1-2|NA
CASSYGAGELDGYTF
TGTGCCAGCAGTTACGGGGCAGGGGAATTAGATGGCTACACCTTC
>NA|TRBV28|TRBJ2-7|TRBD1
CASSQTGFASYEQYF
TGTGCCAGCAGTCAGACAGGGTTTGCTTCCTACGAGCAGTACTTC
>NA|TRBV9|TRBJ2-1|NA
CASSVDPWGDEQFF
TGTGCCAGCAGCGTAGACCCATGGGGCGATGAGCAGTTCTTC
>NA|TRBV4-2|TRBJ2-1|TRBD2
CASSQEIAGDRNEQFF
TGTGCCAGCAGCCAAGAGATAGCGGGAGATAGAAATGAGCAGTTCTTC
>NA|TRBV5-4|TRBJ1-1|TRBD1
CASQTGQGFGNTEAFF
TGTGCCAGCCAAACGGGACAGGGGTTTGGGAACACTGAAGCTTTCTTT
>NA|TRBV14|TRBJ2-3|TRBD2
CASSHRYQTSGNTDTQYF
TGTGCCAGCAGCCATCGATACCAGACTAGCGGGAACACAGATACGCAGTATTTT
>NA|TRBV27|TRBJ2-5|NA
CATFAFGTQYF
TGTGCCACCTTTGCGTTTGGGACCCAGTACTTC
>NA|TRBV5-4|TRBJ2-7|NA
CASSSTRLAKSYEQYF
TGTGCCAGCAGCTCGACAAGGCTAGCGAAATCCTACGAGCAGTACTTC
>NA|TRBV18|TRBJ1-1|NA
CASSSFQMGGQEAFF
TGTGCCAGCTCATCGTTTCAGATGGGGGGGCAGGAAGCTTTCTTT
>few|TRBV7-8|TRBJ1-1|NA
CASSFLGGRNTEAFF
TGTGCCAGCAGCTTTTTGGGGGGGAGGAACACTGAAGCTTTCTTT
>NA|TRBV6-5|TRBJ1-5|TRBD1
CASSRTGSSNQPQHF
TGTGCCAGCAGTCGGACAGGGAGTAGCAATCAGCCCCAGCATTTT
>NA|TRBV7-2|TRBJ1-2|TRBD1
CASSSGGGARYGYTF
TGTGCCAGCAGCTCAGGGGGTGGGGCACGTTATGGCTACACCTTC
>NA|TRBV7-2|TRBJ2-3|NA
CASSLQTRAQYF
TGTGCCAGCAGCTTGCAGACTAGGGCGCAGTATTTT
>NA|TRBV7-2|TRBJ2-7|NA
CASSAGFPSYEQYF
TGTGCCAGCAGCGCCGGGTTCCCCTCCTACGAGCAGTACTTC
>NA|TRBV9|TRBJ2-5|NA
CASSVAGWQETQYF
TGTGCCAGCAGCGTAGCCGGGTGGCAAGAGACCCAGTACTTC
>NA|TRBV7-8|TRBJ1-2|NA
CASSLGSDRTYGYTF
TGTGCCAGCAGCTTAGGTTCCGACAGGACATATGGCTACACCTTC
>NA|TRBV7-3|TRBJ2-5|NA
CASSKQGRGETQYF
TGTGCCAGCAGCAAACAGGGACGAGGGGAGACCCAGTACTTC
>NA|TRBV19|TRBJ2-1|TRBD2
CASSIPGLWEDNEQFF
TGTGCCAGTAGTATCCCGGGACTATGGGAAGACAATGAGCAGTTCTTC
>once|TRBV5-1|TRBJ2-1|TRBD2
CASSSGLAGAQGNEQFF
TGCGCCAGCAGCTCGGGACTAGCGGGAGCCCAAGGCAATGAGCAGTTCTTC
>NA|TRBV7-2|TRBJ1-1|NA
CASSLVAWGGRGEAFF
TGTGCCAGCAGCTTAGTGGCTTGGGGGGGACGGGGAGAAGCTTTCTTT
>NA|TRBV30|TRBJ2-2|NA
CAWSETANTGELFF
TGTGCCTGGAGTGAAACAGCAAACACCGGGGAGCTGTTTTTT
>NA|TRBV7-9|TRBJ1-3|TRBD1
CASSPRTGFSGNTIYF
TGTGCCAGCAGCCCACGGACAGGATTTTCCGGAAACACCATATATTTT
>NA|TRBV28|TRBJ1-5|TRBD1
CASRPGDRDNQPQHF
TGTGCCAGCAGACCGGGCGACAGGGACAATCAGCCCCAGCATTTT
>NA|TRBV27|TRBJ1-1|NA
CASSLTGNTEAFF
TGTGCCAGCAGTCTCACAGGGAACACTGAAGCTTTCTTT
>NA|TRBV5-1|TRBJ1-2|NA
CASSLDPGAQGYTF
TGCGCCAGCAGCTTGGATCCAGGGGCGCAAGGCTACACCTTC
>NA|TRBV21-1|TRBJ1-1|NA
CASRGKTGMNTEAFF
TGTGCCAGCAGAGGGAAAACAGGTATGAACACTGAAGCTTTCTTT